This TCR beta chain was sequenced in a study of cytomegalovirus exposure and HLA in healthy donors (dated by TCRdb to 2015 to 2018). With regard to the full study: In an earlier analysis of some 550 of the donors, 276 Gb of sequence data and 90 million to 130 million unique TCR beta sequences from about 190 million T cells were reported. Donor age, sex, ethnicity and CMV serostatus were compiled alongside the repertoire data. To study patterns of TCR occurrence, a later analysis re-analyzed previously published TCR beta repertoires from just over 650 donors and added high-resolution HLA genotyping. A later genetic analysis used genome-wide SNP genotypes for about 55% of the 666 donors, treating that subset as a discovery cohort. HLA typing included class I and class II loci at four-digit resolution. Of the approximately 400 genotyped donors, 65% to 90% fell in the genetic ancestry cluster associated with self-reported Caucasian donors. Along with the approximately 670-subject first cohort, a separate validation cohort of around 110 different subjects was used. Several DR-DQ haplotypes were treated as single units for association and clustering because of strong linkage in the cohort. An early release covering some 640 HLA-typed donors comprised approximately 290 gigabases of sequencing data and roughly 86 million unique TCR sequences. Typing coverage differed by locus: A, B, C, DRB1 and DQB1 were typed in about 629-640 donors, DQA1 in about 550, DPA1 in some 570, and DPB1 in 400 to 480. The study profiled the T cell repertoires of 500 to 800 subjects by immunosequencing and related them to cytomegalovirus serostatus. On average, roughly 250,000 unique TCR beta nucleotide sequences were sequenced per donor among 300 to 500 genotyped donors of the cohort, with approximately 18% of those sequences being non-productive. High-throughput TCR immunosequencing, statistical association of individual TCRs with disease status, and machine learning were combined to predict cytomegalovirus infection status. An earlier analysis of 587 of the donors used high-throughput TCR beta sequencing to judge whether each TCR beta V gene segment behaved as functional or pseudogenic. The study was designed to test whether signatures of past pathogen exposure could be identified by cataloging public T cell receptors. In the later analysis, no new phenotypic data were used to find candidate immune exposures; instead, reliance was placed on TCR beta sequences and their occurrence across donors. All discovery cohort repertoires had been generated on a single sequencing platform.

In regard to this clone: Its antigen is not yet known. No base quality information exists; no much larger clone differs at one position.

The junction shows trimming of 5 bases on V and 5 bases on J, plus 9 bases between the germline ends. The germline V gene (reference sequence) sets CDR1 to SEHNR and CDR2 to FQNEAQ. The CDR3 goes from the cysteine to the phenylalanine over 12 residues. Of all the DNA, just the CDR3 is kept, 36 bases in frame from base 1. The cohort was made up of roughly 670 healthy bone marrow donors. All cohort members were sampled while nominally healthy, although unrecorded immune exposures were likely present. The donor tested CMV seronegative, placing the donor among the roughly 350 seronegative members of the cohort. Each donor provided a peripheral blood sample, and peripheral blood mononuclear cells were used for TCR beta sequencing. The Qiagen DNeasy Blood Extraction Kit was used to extract genomic DNA from the blood cell samples. General findings and caveats noted by the study authors: In vitro tests confirmed that a few of the cytomegalovirus-associated TCR beta chains recognize cytomegalovirus antigens. Most CMV-associated TCR beta chains appeared to be HLA-restricted in a later analysis, and the HLA associations seemed to be driven largely by CMV exposure. In the study, some 180 TCR beta chains were listed as associated with cytomegalovirus. A cluster of highly shared sequence variants was judged likely to represent a technical artifact of the sequencing pipeline. Because the 87-base-pair reads could not distinguish some IMGT-functional V segments, including TRBV6-2 and TRBV6-3, those segments were excluded. In a later genetic analysis, fewer N-insertions in productive TCRs were reported among donors in an Asian-associated ancestry cluster than the approximately 670-donor mean. A further reported finding was that TCR beta sequences accurately predicted the HLA-A and HLA-B alleles for most subjects in the first cohort. Broadly in line with IMGT annotations, most TCR beta V segments showed up in productive rearrangements about 90% or about 30% of the time in an earlier analysis of 450 to 600 of the donors. In both the original and validation cohorts, the classifier was reported to diagnose cytomegalovirus status with high specificity and sensitivity. A later analysis associated approximately 17,000 TCR beta sequences with specific HLA alleles at a false discovery rate of 0.05. The authors suggested that the approach could potentially be generalized to other disease states and immunological phenotypes. Roughly uniform sequencing depth across donors was assumed in presence/absence analyses, although this assumption may not hold. A later analysis found that HLA-associated TCR beta chains were more clonally expanded and had lower generation probabilities than equally common non-associated chains. CMV serostatus was the only immune exposure information available for the cohort. When HLA alleles, especially DR and DQ, strongly co-occurred, attributing TCR associations to individual alleles was difficult. A later analysis reported that several top co-occurrence clusters appeared linked to parvovirus B19, influenza, CMV and Epstein-Barr virus. A later genetic analysis associated a missense DCLRE1C variant with V-gene and J-gene trimming of TCR beta chains, and an independent cohort replicated the association. Most TCR sequences were observed very rarely across donors, whereas some public TCRs were present in many individuals. Correlated functional status among segregating V segments might reflect linkage disequilibrium, but an unknown experimental factor could not be ruled out. HLA typing was unavailable for some donors at each locus, so association tests used only the typed subset. Only TCR beta chains were sequenced in this cohort, and the absence of alpha or paired-chain data limited detectable features. The earlier analysis of some 560 of the donors excluded 15 to 20 rarely observed V segments, including chromosome 9 orphons, because counts were too low. A later analysis found that TCR association rates varied across HLA loci, with DRB1 alleles showing the most associated TCRs and HLA-C alleles the fewest.

Library method: the immunoSEQ multiplex PCR assay. For the multiplex PCR, a mixture combining 60 forward primers for TCR Vbeta segments and 13 reverse primers for TCR Jbeta segments was used. Amplification of the CDR3 region of rearranged TCR beta genes was performed with a multiplex PCR assay on genomic DNA. The Illumina HiSeq System was used to sequence the amplified TCR beta libraries as 87-base-pair reads. Processing in the source paper ran as follows. A later analysis tallied some 79 million unique TCR beta chains across the 660 or so repertoires, and some 10 million of those chains were shared by two or more donors. To remove PCR and sequencing errors, raw reads were error-corrected and collapsed into unique sequences using a nearest-neighbor algorithm that merged closely related sequences. CDR3 sequences were aligned to IMGT reference sequences to assign V, D and J gene segments. For a sequence to be retained, a match of at least six nucleotides was required to both a V gene segment and a J gene segment. A rearrangement counted as productive if the CDR3 had no stop codons and remained in frame with V and J, and every other rearrangement counted as non-productive. Following IMGT convention, CDR3 was defined as the stretch from the second conserved V-encoded cysteine up to the conserved J-encoded phenylalanine. In an earlier analysis of more than 550 of the donors, sequences lacking an unambiguous match to a single V gene segment were excluded. An earlier analysis of several hundred of the donors called V segments functional above 56.7% productive rearrangements and segregating when the between-donor standard deviation exceeded 5%. A statistical classification framework was built to diagnose cytomegalovirus status from the catalog of TCR beta chain sequences. In a later analysis, V and J genes were assigned by comparing TCR nucleotide sequences against IMGT/GENE-DB human TR gene sequences. The TCRdist pipeline was used in a later analysis to assign CDR3 sequences and most-parsimonious VDJ recombination scenarios. In a later analysis, each TCR beta chain was defined by its CDR3 amino acid sequence together with its V-gene family, and reads without a unique V-gene family were excluded. In a later analysis, nearly 600 highly shared, low-generation-probability nucleotide sequences were removed to address suspected cross-contamination and a sequencing artifact. In a later analysis, a clonal expansion index was calculated for each public chain from normalized within-repertoire ranks of inferred template counts. A later analysis computed generation probabilities with a VDJ recombination model fitted to out-of-frame rearrangements, and checked the results against IGoR. Hypergeometric tests were used in a later analysis to score TCR-TCR, TCR-HLA and TCR-CMV co-occurrence, with a repertoire-size bias correction applied to the TCR pairs. False discovery rates were estimated in a later analysis by permuting HLA or CMV assignments 20 times. In a later analysis, co-occurring TCRs were grouped using DBSCAN, and TCRdist sequence similarity was added for clustering within HLA-allele-positive subsets. For co-occurrence clustering, repertoires with fewer than 30,000 or more than 120,000 public chains were excluded, along with about five repertoires with anomalous nucleotide sharing. In its TCRdb copy, this immuneACCESS table keeps in-frame sequences only and misses some clones. Where compared with another copy, unresolved V genes explain less than half of these, and the others have no known cause. V and J calls and clone size are those listed in that table; D and trimming were worked out from the DNA. In this sample the table shows 100,000 to 150,000 clones, approximately 80% of which occur a single time. Clones ranked in the top ten supply approximately 1.6% of the sample.

The material sequenced was PBMCs. This clonotype originated in a woman in her late teens or twenties in good health and CMV-seronegative. The chain employs TRBV7-9 and TRBJ1-1; the D gene lacks a confident call. CDR3 protein: CASSPQITEAFF. The DNA sequence is as follows: TGTGCCAGCAGCCCGCAGATAACTGAAGCTTTCTTT.